This T cell receptor (beta chain) was obtained from a study of ipilimumab plus nivolumab after autologous stem cell transplantation. CDR3 length equals 15 residues. The germline gives CDR1 MNHEY, CDR2 SVGAGI. V was trimmed by 5 bases and J by 0 bases, leaving 14 bases between them. This clone has just a few counts. Repertoires were generated with immunoSEQ multiplex PCR, while TCRdb's copy carries only in-frame clones and drops some. Counted here are some 22,000 clones, over 65% occurring once; the ten biggest clones make up around 20%. Starting 14 to 28 days after autologous transplant, ipilimumab 1 mg/kg was given. Through week 26, nivolumab 3 mg/kg IV was given weeks 1, 4, 7, 10, then biweekly.

The rearrangement links TRBV6-5 to TRBJ2-7, with a tentative D call TRBD1 (5 bases). This TCR was recovered from a male donor with diffuse large B-cell lymphoma. The specimen comprised PBMCs, sampled in a trial of ipilimumab plus nivolumab as post-transplant consolidation. CDR3 in DNA: TGTGCCAGCAGTGCCACAGGACCCCCCTCCTACGAGCAGTACTTC. Amino acids: CASSATGPPSYEQYF.